This T cell receptor beta chain was observed in a study of blood T cell repertoires in COVID-19. CDR3 length: 16 amino acids. CDR1 is SEHNR and CDR2 is FQNEAQ in the germline V gene (reference sequence). The junction had 6 bases not matched to a gene; V was cut back by 5 bases and J by 0 bases. Authors' data handling: Reference gene primer amplification gave estimated nucleated cell counts. Profiling relied on immunoSEQ multiplex PCR, and the TCRdb table lists in-frame clones only, not all of them. D and trimming come from the DNA, and the V and J calls and clone size come from that table. This table holds 200,000 to 250,000 clones, approximately 90% found once.

The clonotype comes from a man aged 45 to 65 with acute or convalescent COVID-19. The sample taken for sequencing was peripheral blood. The V call is TRBV7-9, the J call TRBJ2-2; 7 bases map to TRBD1. The CDR3 DNA sequence: TGTGCCAGCAGCCCTGCAGGGGGTTCGAACACCGGGGAGCTGTTTTTT. This sequence encodes CASSPAGGSNTGELFF.